This T cell receptor beta chain was identified during a study of T cell repertoires in cytomegalovirus infection. As for the study in general: Public TCR beta signatures were indicative of both CMV infection and a matching HLA type. Regarding the study as a whole: Summed frequency of public TCR beta families distinguished CMV carriers with the relevant HLA. HLA-C-restricted CMV-specific TCR beta clonotypes were dominant in the ex vivo response.

With respect to this clonotype: What it binds is not known. At one of its ends the junction is not consistent with the germline gene, which may arise from a read error.

The germline gives CDR1 KGHSH, CDR2 LQKENI. CDR3 length: 12 amino acids. TCRdb re-analysed the reads in MiXCR, keeping a single row per CDR3 protein. In the table there are some 390,000 distinct CDR3 sequences, around 18% of which are singletons. The sequence was collected from a human donor in good health (CMV status not recorded). Some clones in this sample may be carry-over from other donors' samples. V and J are TRBV18 and TRBJ1-1; D ambiguous. Sequencing input: PBMCs. CDR3 loop: CASSPSNNEAFF. CDR3 nucleotide sequence: TGTGCCAGCTCACCTTCGAACAATGAAGCTTTCTTT.